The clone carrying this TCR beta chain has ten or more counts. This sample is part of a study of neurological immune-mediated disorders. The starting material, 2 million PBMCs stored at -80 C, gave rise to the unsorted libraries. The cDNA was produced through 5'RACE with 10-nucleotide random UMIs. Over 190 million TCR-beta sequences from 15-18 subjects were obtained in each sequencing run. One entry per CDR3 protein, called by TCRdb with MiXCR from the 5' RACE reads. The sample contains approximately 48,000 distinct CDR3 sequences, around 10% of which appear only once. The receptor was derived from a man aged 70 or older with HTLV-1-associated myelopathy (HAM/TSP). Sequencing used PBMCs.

The CDR3 nucleotides are TGCGCCAGCAGCCAAGACCGGGTAAAAAACATTCAGTACTTC. Its protein is CASSQDRVKNIQYF. This chain links TRBV4-3 with TRBJ2-4; D is unclear. This CDR3 comprises 14 residues. Germline lookup yields CDR1 LGHNA and CDR2 YSLEER. The V and J ends lost 0 bases and 4 bases respectively, with 7 bases between them.